The rows below give T cell receptor beta chains drawn from one sample of a study of blood T cell repertoires in COVID-19. Method: immunoSEQ multiplex PCR; TCRdb's copy keeps in-frame clones and lacks some. Altogether tens of thousands of clones are present, 80% to 90% being singletons, with the ten largest covering 5.1%. Sequenced input: peripheral blood. The receptor set was obtained from a human donor in a cohort sampled during active COVID-19. CDR3s include the opening cysteine and the closing phenylalanine or tryptophan. A D gene is named only where the DNA matches it firmly. A clone size is listed for some rows: how often the clone was seen (once, few, many), or a class if it is expanded.

>TRBJ1-2|NA|14|TRBV5-1|NA
TGCGCCAGCAGCTTGGTGCGGGGGGCAGAAGGCTACACCTTC
CASSLVRGAEGYTF
>TRBJ1-4|NA|16|TRBV28|NA
TGTGCCAGCAGTTCCACTCTACAGGGTTCTAATGAAAAACTGTTTTTT
CASSSTLQGSNEKLFF
>TRBJ1-6|TRBD1|16|TRBV9|NA
TGTGCCAGCAGCGGAACCGGGACAGGGGATAATTCACCCCTCCACTTT
CASSGTGTGDNSPLHF
>TRBJ2-1|TRBD1|17|TRBV4-1|once
TGCGCCAGCAGCCAAGATGGGAAGGGGGCCTCCTACAATGAGCAGTTCTTC
CASSQDGKGASYNEQFF
>TRBJ1-2|TRBD1|15|TRBV4-3|NA
TGCGCCAGCAGCCAGAGACAGGGACTGAGGTATGGCTACACCTTC
CASSQRQGLRYGYTF
>TRBJ2-1|TRBD2|16|TRBV6-5|NA
TGTGCCAGCAGTTACGCGACTAGCGGGAGTACGAATGAGCAGTTCTTC
CASSYATSGSTNEQFF
>TRBJ1-1|NA|13|TRBV5-8|NA
TGTGCCAGCAGCTTTGGAGAAATCCCTGAAGCTTTCTTT
CASSFGEIPEAFF
>TRBJ1-1|NA|16|TRBV11-1|NA
TGTGCCAGCAGCCCCCGGGGGACCCCTGTGAACACTGAAGCTTTCTTT
CASSPRGTPVNTEAFF
>TRBJ2-7|TRBD2|16|TRBV18|NA
TGTGCCAGCTCACCACTCCCCGGCGGGAGTTCTTACGAGCAGTACTTC
CASSPLPGGSSYEQYF
>TRBJ2-3|NA|14|TRBV5-1|NA
TGCGCCAGCTACAGGGAGCTCGGGGCAGATACGCAGTATTTT
CASYRELGADTQYF
>TRBJ1-5|NA|18|TRBV19|NA
TGTGCCAGTAGTCGCGGGGGTAGGGGAGGGTTGAGCAATCAGCCCCAGCATTTT
CASSRGGRGGLSNQPQHF
>TRBJ2-1|NA|14|TRBV30|NA
TGTGCCTGGAACAAACACTACCCTAACAATGAGCAGTTCTTC
CAWNKHYPNNEQFF
>TRBJ1-5|NA|13|TRBV18|NA
TGTGCCAGCTCACCGACGGGGGACCAGCCCCAGCATTTT
CASSPTGDQPQHF
>TRBJ2-7|TRBD1|16|TRBV4-3|NA
TGCGCCAGCAGCCAAGAGCCACCGGGACAGGGGTACGAGCAGTACTTC
CASSQEPPGQGYEQYF
>TRBJ1-2|TRBD1|14|TRBV18|NA
TGTGCCAGCTCACCCGGGACAGGGTCCGCTGGCTACACCTTC
CASSPGTGSAGYTF
>TRBJ2-3|TRBD1|14|TRBV9|NA
TGTGCCAGCAGCGTAGATCAGGGGGTGGATACGCAGTATTTT
CASSVDQGVDTQYF
>TRBJ2-7|TRBD2|14|TRBV5-1|NA
TGCGCCAGCAGAGATGAGCGGGGCGCCTACGAGCAGTACTTC
CASRDERGAYEQYF
>TRBJ1-5|NA|16|TRBV11-2|NA
TGTGCCAGCAGCTTAGATGGTTCAGGGGAGAATCAGCCCCAGCATTTT
CASSLDGSGENQPQHF
>TRBJ2-7|TRBD1|14|TRBV28|NA
TGTGCCAGCCTAGATACAGGGGGAGGTGACGAGCAGTACTTC
CASLDTGGGDEQYF
>TRBJ2-7|TRBD1|15|TRBV5-6|NA
TGTGCCAGCAGCTTGCCTGGGACAGGGAGCGGCGAGCAGTACTTC
CASSLPGTGSGEQYF
>TRBJ2-1|NA|11|TRBV30|NA
TGTGCCTGGAGTGTACAAGACAGGCAGTTCTTC
CAWSVQDRQFF
>TRBJ2-5|TRBD1|16|TRBV4-3|once
TGCGCCAGCAGCCAAGATACAGGACAGGGGAGGGAGACCCAGTACTTC
CASSQDTGQGRETQYF
>TRBJ2-5|TRBD1|15|TRBV6-5|NA
TGTGCCAGCAGCCGGGACAGGGCTATCCAAGAGACCCAGTACTTC
CASSRDRAIQETQYF
>TRBJ1-6|NA|16|TRBV15|NA
TGTGCCACCAGCAACCAGGGTCGCTCCTATAATTCACCCCTCCACTTT
CATSNQGRSYNSPLHF
>TRBJ2-5|NA|11|TRBV29-1|once
TGCAGCGTTGGGTCTATAGAGACCCAGTACTTC
CSVGSIETQYF
>TRBJ1-5|TRBD1|14|TRBV6-5|NA
TGTGCCAGCAGGAGGGGACAGGTCAATCAGCCCCAGCATTTT
CASRRGQVNQPQHF
>TRBJ1-1|NA|13|TRBV10-3|few
TGTGCCATCACTAGGGACAAGAACACTGAAGCTTTCTTT
CAITRDKNTEAFF
>TRBJ1-6|NA|14|TRBV7-9|NA
TGTGCCAGCAGCTTGGCGGCGGAGAATTCACCCCTCCACTTT
CASSLAAENSPLHF
>TRBJ1-2|NA|13|TRBV12-3/TRBV12-4|NA
TGTGCCAGCAGTTTTGTCCAGGACTATGGCTACACCTTC
CASSFVQDYGYTF
>TRBJ2-3|NA|14|TRBV5-1|NA
TGCGCCAGCAGAGAAGTCTCACAGGGAGATACGCAGTATTTT
CASREVSQGDTQYF
>TRBJ2-1|NA|14|TRBV3-1/TRBV3-2|NA
TGTGCCAGCAGCCAAGAGGTCACAGGCCCCGGGCAGTTCTTC
CASSQEVTGPGQFF
>TRBJ2-1|NA|14|TRBV27|few
TGTGCCAGCAGCTCCATCAACAGGTACAATGAGCAGTTCTTC
CASSSINRYNEQFF